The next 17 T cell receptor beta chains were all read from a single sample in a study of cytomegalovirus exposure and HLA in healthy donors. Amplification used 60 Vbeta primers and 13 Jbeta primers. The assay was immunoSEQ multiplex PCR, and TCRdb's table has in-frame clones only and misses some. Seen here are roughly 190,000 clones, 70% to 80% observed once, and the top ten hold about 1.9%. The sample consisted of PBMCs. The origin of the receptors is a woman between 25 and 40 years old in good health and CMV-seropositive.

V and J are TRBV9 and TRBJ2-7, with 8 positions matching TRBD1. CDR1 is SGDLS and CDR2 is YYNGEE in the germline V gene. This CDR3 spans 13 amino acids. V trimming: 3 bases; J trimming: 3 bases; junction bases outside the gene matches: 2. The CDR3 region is CASSAGGYYEQYF. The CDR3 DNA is TGTGCCAGCAGCGCAGGGGGCTACTACGAGCAGTACTTC.

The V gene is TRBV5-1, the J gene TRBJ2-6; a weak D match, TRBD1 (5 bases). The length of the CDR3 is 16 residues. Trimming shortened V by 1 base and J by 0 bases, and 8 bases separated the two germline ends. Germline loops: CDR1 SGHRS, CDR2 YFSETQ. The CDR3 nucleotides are TGCGCCAGCAGCTTGCAGGGTAACTCTGGGGCCAACGTCCTGACTTTC. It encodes CASSLQGNSGANVLTF.

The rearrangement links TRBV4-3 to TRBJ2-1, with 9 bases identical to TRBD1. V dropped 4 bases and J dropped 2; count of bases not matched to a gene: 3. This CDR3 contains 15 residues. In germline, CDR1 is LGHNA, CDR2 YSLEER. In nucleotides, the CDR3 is TGCGCCAGCAGCCTTTGGACAGGGGCCTACAATGAGCAGTTCTTC. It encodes CASSLWTGAYNEQFF.

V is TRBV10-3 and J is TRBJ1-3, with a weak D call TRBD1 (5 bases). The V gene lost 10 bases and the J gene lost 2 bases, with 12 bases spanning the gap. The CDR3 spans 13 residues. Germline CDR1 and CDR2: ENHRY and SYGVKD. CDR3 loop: CATHRQTGNTIYF. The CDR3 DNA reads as TGTGCCACCCATCGACAGACTGGAAACACCATATATTTT.

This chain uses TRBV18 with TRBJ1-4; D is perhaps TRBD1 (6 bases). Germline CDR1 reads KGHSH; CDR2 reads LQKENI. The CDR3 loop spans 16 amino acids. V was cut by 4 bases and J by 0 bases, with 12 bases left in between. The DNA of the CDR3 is TGTGCCAGCTCACAAGGACAGCTTGCAACTAATGAAAAACTGTTTTTT. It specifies CASSQGQLATNEKLFF.

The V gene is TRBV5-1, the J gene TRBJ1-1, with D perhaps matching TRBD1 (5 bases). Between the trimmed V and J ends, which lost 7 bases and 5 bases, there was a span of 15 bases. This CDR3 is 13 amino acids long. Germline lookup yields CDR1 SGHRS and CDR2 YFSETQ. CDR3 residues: CASGQGFGTEAFF. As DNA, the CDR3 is TGCGCCAGCGGCCAGGGTTTTGGAACTGAAGCTTTCTTT. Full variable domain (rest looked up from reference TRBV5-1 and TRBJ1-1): KAGVTQTPRYLIKTRGQQVTLSCSPISGHRSVSWYQQTPGQGLQFLFEYFSETQRNKGNFPGRFSGRQFSNSRSEMNVSTLELGDSALYLCASGQGFGTEAFFGQGTRLTVV.

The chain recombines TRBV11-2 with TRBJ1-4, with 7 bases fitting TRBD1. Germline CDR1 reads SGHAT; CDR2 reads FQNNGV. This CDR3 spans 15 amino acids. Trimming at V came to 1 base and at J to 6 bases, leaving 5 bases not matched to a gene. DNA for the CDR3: TGTGCCAGCAGCTTAGCGTCCGGGACAGATGAAAAACTGTTTTTT. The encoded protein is CASSLASGTDEKLFF.

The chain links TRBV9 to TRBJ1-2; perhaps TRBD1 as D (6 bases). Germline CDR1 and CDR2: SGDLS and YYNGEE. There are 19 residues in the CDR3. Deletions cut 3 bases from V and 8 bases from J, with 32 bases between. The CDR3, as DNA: TGTGCCAGCAGCGCCGCCGCCAATCCAAGCAGGGGTAGAGGTGGGGGCTACACCTTC. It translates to CASSAAANPSRGRGGGYTF.

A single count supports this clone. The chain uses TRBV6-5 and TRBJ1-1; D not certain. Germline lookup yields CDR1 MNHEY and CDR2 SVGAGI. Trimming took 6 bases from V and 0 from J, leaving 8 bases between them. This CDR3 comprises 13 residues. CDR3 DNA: TGTGCCAGCAGCCCGAGGGTGAACACTGAAGCTTTCTTT. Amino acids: CASSPRVNTEAFF.

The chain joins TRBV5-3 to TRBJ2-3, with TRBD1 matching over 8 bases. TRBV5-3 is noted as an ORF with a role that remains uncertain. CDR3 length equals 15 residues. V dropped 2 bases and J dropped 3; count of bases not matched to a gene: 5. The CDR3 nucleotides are TGTGCCAGAAGCTTAGGACAGGGTAGGACAGATACGCAGTATTTT. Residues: CARSLGQGRTDTQYF.

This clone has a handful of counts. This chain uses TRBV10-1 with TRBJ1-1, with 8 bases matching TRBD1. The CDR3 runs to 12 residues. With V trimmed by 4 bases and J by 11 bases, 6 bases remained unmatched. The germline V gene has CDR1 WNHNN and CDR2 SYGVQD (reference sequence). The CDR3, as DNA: TGCGCCAGCAGTGTGGCAGGGGGCAACGCTTTCTTT. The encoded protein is CASSVAGGNAFF.

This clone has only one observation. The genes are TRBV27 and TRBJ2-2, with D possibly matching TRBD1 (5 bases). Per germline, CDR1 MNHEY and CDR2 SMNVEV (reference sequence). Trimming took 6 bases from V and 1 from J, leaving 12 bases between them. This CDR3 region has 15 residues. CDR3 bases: TGTGCCAGCAGCCAGATAACAGGGAACACCGGGGAGCTGTTTTTT. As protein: CASSQITGNTGELFF.

DNA for the CDR3: TGTGCCTGGAGAACTACAGGGGGCGGAGGTTCACCCCTCCACTTT. Its translation is CAWRTTGGGGSPLHF. J is TRBJ1-6 and V is TRBV30; TRBD1 matches 9 bases. The germline CDR1 and CDR2 sequences are GTSNPN and SVGIG (reference sequence). J gave up 9 bases and V 3 bases, and 9 bases lay outside the gene matches. The CDR3 spans 15 residues.

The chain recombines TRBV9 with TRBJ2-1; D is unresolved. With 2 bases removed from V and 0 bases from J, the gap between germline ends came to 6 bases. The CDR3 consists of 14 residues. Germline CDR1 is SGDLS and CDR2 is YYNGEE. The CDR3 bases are TGTGCCAGCAGCGTTTCTCCCTCCTACAATGAGCAGTTCTTC. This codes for CASSVSPSYNEQFF.

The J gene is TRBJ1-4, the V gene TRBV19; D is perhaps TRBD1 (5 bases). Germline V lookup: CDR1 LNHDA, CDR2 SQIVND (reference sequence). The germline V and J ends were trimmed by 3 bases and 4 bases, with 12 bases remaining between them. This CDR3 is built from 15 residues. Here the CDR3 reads CASSMLPGVNEKLFF. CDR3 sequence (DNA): TGTGCCAGTAGTATGCTGCCGGGGGTTAATGAAAAACTGTTTTTT.

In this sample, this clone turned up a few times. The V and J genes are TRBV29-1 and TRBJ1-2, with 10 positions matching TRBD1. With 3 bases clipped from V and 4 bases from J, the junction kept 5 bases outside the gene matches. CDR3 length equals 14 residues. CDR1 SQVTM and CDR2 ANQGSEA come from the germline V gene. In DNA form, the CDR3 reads TGCAGCGTTGACAGGGACAGGGGACTCTATGGCTACACCTTC. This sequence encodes CSVDRDRGLYGYTF.

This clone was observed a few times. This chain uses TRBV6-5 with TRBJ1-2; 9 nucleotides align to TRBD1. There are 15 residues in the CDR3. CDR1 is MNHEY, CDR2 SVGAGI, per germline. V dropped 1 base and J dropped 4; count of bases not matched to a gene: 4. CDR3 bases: TGTGCCAGCAGTTACTGGACAGGGGTTTCCTATGGCTACACCTTC. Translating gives CASSYWTGVSYGYTF.